The 13 T cell receptor beta chains listed next were all sequenced from one sample in a study of T cells expressing NK-cell markers. One entry per CDR3 protein, without DNA, is what TCRdb gives after re-calling the 5' RACE reads. In total, the table holds about 390,000 distinct CDR3 sequences. Specimen: blood T cells: a sorted CD56 or NKG2C T cell subset, CD4+ or CD8+ T cells, or bulk PBMC T cells (not recorded which). The receptors derive from a woman aged 50 to 65 in good health.

The chain employs TRBV19 and TRBJ2-3; lacking DNA, the TRBD1 call made by TCRdb goes unchecked. The CDR3 is made up of 15 amino acids. Germline values: CDR1 LNHDA, CDR2 SQIVND (reference sequence). The CDR3 sequence: CASSQGTGASDTQYF.

The chain has TRBV5-1 and TRBJ1-2; absent DNA, TCRdb's TRBD1 call cannot be checked. This CDR3 is built from 14 residues. CDR1 is SGHRS and CDR2 is YFSETQ in the germline V gene. The CDR3: CASRPPGQGFDYTF.

This sequence joins TRBV12-3 or TRBV12-4 and TRBJ1-2. The CDR3 consists of 13 residues. The CDR3 here is CASSSTGIYGYTF.

The V gene is TRBV11-2, the J gene TRBJ2-2; TCRdb picks TRBD1, but there is no DNA to check that call. The CDR3 consists of 14 residues. CDR1 and CDR2 from the germline V gene are SGHAT and FQNNGV. CDR3 amino acids: CASSLVGAVGELFF.

The chain carries TRBV12-3 or TRBV12-4 and TRBJ2-1; checking the TCRdb D call of TRBD2 is not possible without DNA. This CDR3 comprises 20 residues. The CDR3 sequence is CASTESSAPVASGRLYEQFF.

CDR3 sequence reads: CASSRPGSGSTDTQYF. The V and J genes are TRBV14 and TRBJ2-3; TCRdb reports TRBD1, a call that lacks DNA to check it against. The germline V gene encodes CDR1 SGHDN and CDR2 FVKESK. The CDR3 has 16 residues.

The genes are TRBV5-6 and TRBJ2-7; TCRdb selects TRBD2, and the lack of DNA leaves this call unchecked. This CDR3 comprises 15 residues. Germline loops: CDR1 SGHDT, CDR2 YYEEEE. CDR3 sequence reads: CASSIRDYPTTEQYF.

The chain has TRBV20-1 and TRBJ2-3; with no DNA, the TCRdb D assignment of TRBD1 cannot be verified. This CDR3 comprises 16 residues. Germline lookup yields CDR1 DFQATT and CDR2 SNEGSKA (reference sequence). This chain's CDR3 is CSANGNQGAGTDTQYF.

J is TRBJ1-2 and V is TRBV6-1. The CDR3 runs to 15 residues. CDR1 and CDR2 (germline): MNHNS, SASEGT. This chain's CDR3 is CASRADSTRGYGYTF.

This chain links TRBV12-3 or TRBV12-4 with TRBJ2-1; TCRdb names TRBD2, which stays unverified in the absence of DNA. The CDR3 is 14 residues long. This chain's CDR3 is CASSTRALYNEQFF.

The chain carries TRBV4-2 and TRBJ1-2; TCRdb lists TRBD1, though no DNA is available to test this call. Per the germline V gene, CDR1 is LGHNA and CDR2 is YNFKEQ. This CDR3 comprises 16 residues. The CDR3 sequence is CASSQGSGQDSYGYTF.

The rearrangement uses TRBV21-1 and TRBJ1-5; TCRdb names TRBD1, which stays unverified in the absence of DNA. TRBV21-1 is a listed pseudogene. This CDR3 is 18 amino acids long. The CDR3 reads CASSRPGQGPFHNQPQHF.

The chain couples TRBV10-2 to TRBJ2-1. This CDR3 has 11 amino acids. Germline lookup yields CDR1 WSHSY and CDR2 SAAADI. CDR3: CASSIFDEQFF.